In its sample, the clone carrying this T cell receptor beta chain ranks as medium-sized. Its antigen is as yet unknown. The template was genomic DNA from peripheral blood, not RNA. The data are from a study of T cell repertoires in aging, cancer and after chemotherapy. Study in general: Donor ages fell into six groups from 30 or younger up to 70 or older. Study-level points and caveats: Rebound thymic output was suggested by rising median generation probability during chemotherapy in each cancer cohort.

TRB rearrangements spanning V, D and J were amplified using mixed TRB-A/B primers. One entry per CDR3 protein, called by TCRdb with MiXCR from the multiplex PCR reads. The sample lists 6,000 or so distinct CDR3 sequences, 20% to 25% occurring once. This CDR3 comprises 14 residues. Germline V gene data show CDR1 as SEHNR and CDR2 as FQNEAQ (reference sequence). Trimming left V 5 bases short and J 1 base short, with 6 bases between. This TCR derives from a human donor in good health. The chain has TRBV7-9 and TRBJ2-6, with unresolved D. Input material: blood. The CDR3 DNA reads TGTGCCAGCAGCGTCCGTTCTGGGGCCAACGTCCTGACTTTC. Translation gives CASSVRSGANVLTF.